This T cell receptor (beta chain) derives from a study of regulatory T cells in long-lasting Graves disease. Findings and limits, study-wide: Relative to new patients (roughly 900), persistent patients exhibited greater sharing of public clonotypes (around 2,800).

The time point is: newly diagnosed GD, antithyroid drugs for less than 3 months. Preparation of the TCR library used RNA extracted from PBMCs. In germline, CDR1 is SQVTM, CDR2 ANQGSEA. With 5 bases clipped from V and 2 bases from J, the junction kept 5 bases outside the gene matches. The CDR3 consists of 13 residues. CDR3-region Arm-PCR and iRepertoire HTBI primers produced the TCR beta libraries. TCRdb itself ran the multiplex PCR reads through MiXCR, one entry per CDR3 protein. The sample holds 510,000 or so distinct CDR3 sequences, around 12% seen once. Ten or more counts support this clonotype. Antigen specificity is unknown. The sample was also reused in another study, on T cells in Graves' hyperthyroidism and ophthalmopathy.

This chain uses TRBV29-1 with TRBJ2-7; 8 nucleotides align to TRBD2. The clonotype originates from a woman in her twenties or thirties with Graves disease. The sample here was peripheral blood mononuclear cells (PBMCs), taken at new diagnosis, from a patient treated with antithyroid drugs. CDR3 residues: CSVREGPTYEQYF. The CDR3 DNA is TGCAGCGTTCGGGAGGGGCCGACCTACGAGCAGTACTTC.